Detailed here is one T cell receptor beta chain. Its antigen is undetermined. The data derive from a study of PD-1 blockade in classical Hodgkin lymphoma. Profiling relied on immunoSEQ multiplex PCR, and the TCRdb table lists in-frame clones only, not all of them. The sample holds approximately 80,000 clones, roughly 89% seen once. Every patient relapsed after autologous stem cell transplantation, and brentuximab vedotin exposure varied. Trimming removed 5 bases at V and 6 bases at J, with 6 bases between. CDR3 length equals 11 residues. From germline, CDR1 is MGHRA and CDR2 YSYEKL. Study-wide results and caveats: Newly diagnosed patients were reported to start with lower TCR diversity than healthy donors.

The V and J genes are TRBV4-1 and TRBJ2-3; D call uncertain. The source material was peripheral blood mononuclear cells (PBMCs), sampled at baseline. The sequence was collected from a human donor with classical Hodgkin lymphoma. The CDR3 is CASSYQDTQYF. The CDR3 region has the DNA TGCGCCAGCAGCTACCAGGATACGCAGTATTTT.